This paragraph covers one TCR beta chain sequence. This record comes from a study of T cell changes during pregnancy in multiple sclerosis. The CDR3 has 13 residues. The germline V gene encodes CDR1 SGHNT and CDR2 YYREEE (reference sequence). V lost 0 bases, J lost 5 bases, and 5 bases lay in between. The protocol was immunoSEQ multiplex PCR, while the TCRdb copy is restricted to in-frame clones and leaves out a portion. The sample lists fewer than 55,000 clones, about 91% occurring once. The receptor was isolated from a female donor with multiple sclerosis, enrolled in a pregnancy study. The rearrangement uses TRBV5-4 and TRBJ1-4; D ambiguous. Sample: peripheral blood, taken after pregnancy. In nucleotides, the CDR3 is TGTGCCAGCAGCTTGGCCCTAAATGAAAAACTGTTTTTT. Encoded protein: CASSLALNEKLFF.